The sequence of this T cell receptor beta chain was determined in a study of a mutant IDH1 vaccine in newly diagnosed glioma. Germline values: CDR1 SQVTM, CDR2 ANQGSEA. V dropped 4 bases and J dropped 6 bases, with 15 bases sitting between them. The CDR3 loop spans 13 amino acids. Broader study findings: It seemed that pseudoprogression was not linked to changes in the top peripheral T cell clonotypes.

The time point was: baseline, week 1 (first vaccination visit). Treatment noted: pre-vaccination baseline after standard-of-care therapy. This clone was counted a single time. Antigen: not known. The table came from immunoSEQ multiplex PCR; TCRdb's copy has only in-frame clones and leaves some out. Altogether tens of thousands of clones are present, about 80% being singletons, with the ten largest covering approximately 19%. This TCR was recovered from a man aged 25 to 40 with glioma. The sequencing here drew on PBMCs, taken from a glioma patient treated with radiotherapy, temozolomide or both. The V and J genes are TRBV29-1 and TRBJ1-1; D not resolved. Here the CDR3 DNA reads TGCAGCGTTGGTGGCAGGTCAGAGGCTGAAGCTTTCTTT. Its translation is CSVGGRSEAEAFF.